The clone carrying this T cell receptor beta chain showed up many times. TCRdb called clones again from the PCR reads with MiXCR. Altogether about 69,000 clones are present, 14% being singletons, with the ten largest covering less than 8.5%. This sample is part of a study of metastatic and nonmetastatic thyroid tumors. With V trimmed by 3 bases and J by 9 bases, 6 bases remained unmatched. Germline CDR1 SGHVS, CDR2 FNYEAQ. This CDR3 has 14 residues. Thyroid surgery had not been preceded by any treatment in any patient. The chain employs TRBV7-6 and TRBJ2-1; 9 bases agree with TRBD2. This TCR was recovered from a male donor with papillary thyroid cancer or a benign thyroid nodule (not recorded which). Some clones in this sample may be carry-over from other donors' samples. The sequenced sample was blood. The CDR3 loop reads CASSLYGTSSEQFF. CDR3 in DNA: TGTGCCAGCAGCTTGTACGGGACTAGCAGTGAGCAGTTCTTC.